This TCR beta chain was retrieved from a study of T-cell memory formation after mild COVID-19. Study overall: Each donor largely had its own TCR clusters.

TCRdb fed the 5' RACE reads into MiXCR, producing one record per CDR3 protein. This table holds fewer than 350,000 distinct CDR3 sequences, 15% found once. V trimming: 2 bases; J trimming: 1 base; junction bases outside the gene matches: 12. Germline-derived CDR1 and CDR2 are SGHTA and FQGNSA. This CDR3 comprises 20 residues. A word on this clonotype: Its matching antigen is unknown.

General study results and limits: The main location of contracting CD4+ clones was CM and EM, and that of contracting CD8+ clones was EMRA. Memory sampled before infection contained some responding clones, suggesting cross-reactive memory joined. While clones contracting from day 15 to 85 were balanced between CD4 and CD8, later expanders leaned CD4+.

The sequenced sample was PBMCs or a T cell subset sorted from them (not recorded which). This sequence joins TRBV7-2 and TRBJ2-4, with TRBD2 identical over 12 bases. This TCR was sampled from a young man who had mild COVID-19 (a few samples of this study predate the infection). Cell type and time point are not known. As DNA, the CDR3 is TGTGCCAGCAGCTTAAGAACTAGCGGGGGGCACCCGAGGGCCAAAAACATTCAGTACTTC. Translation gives CASSLRTSGGHPRAKNIQYF.